This entry lists 17 T cell receptor beta chains sequenced from one sample in a study of Graves' ophthalmopathy and Graves' hyperthyroidism. Amplification of the TCR beta CDR3 regions used RNA transcripts (as template). An initial RT-PCR round employing HTBI primers preceded a second-round multiplex PCR. TCRdb fed the multiplex PCR reads into MiXCR, producing one record per CDR3 protein. The sample consists of under 350,000 distinct CDR3 sequences, about a sixth of them appearing once. Sequencing was carried out using peripheral blood. Receptors were obtained from an adult man with Graves' ophthalmopathy.

This clonotype was counted many times. This chain connects TRBV4-3 to TRBJ1-6; D is ambiguous. Germline CDR1 reads LGHNA; CDR2 reads YSLEER. The length of the CDR3 is 12 residues. The V end lost 7 bases, the J end lost 7 bases, and 8 bases lay between the germline ends. This chain's CDR3 is CASTTGNSPLHF. The CDR3 DNA follows: TGCGCCAGCACCACGGGAAATTCACCCCTCCACTTT.

This clonotype appeared once. J is TRBJ1-5 and V is TRBV24-1; 11 bases match TRBD1. CDR3 length: 17 residues. The J segment lost 4 bases and the V segment lost 5 bases, leaving 9 bases of the junction unmatched. The germline gives CDR1 KGHDR, CDR2 SFDVKD. The chain's CDR3 is CATSAGTGGTPNQPQHF. The CDR3 bases are TGTGCCACCAGTGCTGGGACAGGGGGGACCCCAAATCAGCCCCAGCATTTT.

This clonotype occurred once. The J gene is TRBJ2-7, the V gene TRBV7-3, with no clear D. V shed 4 bases and J shed 6 bases, with 10 bases lying between them. Germline V gene lookup returns CDR1 SGHTA and CDR2 FQGTGA. The CDR3 is 12 residues long. The CDR3 DNA reads TGTGCCAGCAGCTCCCCGGGCTCCGAGCAGTACTTC. As protein: CASSSPGSEQYF. Full variable domain (remainder filled in from reference TRBV7-3 and TRBJ2-7): GAGVSQTPSNKVTEKGKYVELRCDPISGHTALYWYRQSLGQGPEFLIYFQGTGAADDSGLPNDRFFAVRPEGSVSTLKIQRTERGDSAVYLCASSSPGSEQYFGPGTRLTVT.

Ten or more counts support this clonotype. The genes are TRBV12-5 and TRBJ2-2, with a tentative D call TRBD2 (6 bases). The CDR3 consists of 17 residues. Germline V gives CDR1 LGHNT, CDR2 FRNRAP. The V end was cut by 2 bases, the J end by 4 bases, with 17 bases between. CDR3 in amino acids: CASGLSRGGSLTGELFF. In DNA, the CDR3 is TGTGCTAGTGGTTTGTCCCGTGGAGGGTCCCTCACCGGGGAGCTGTTTTTT. Combining the CDR3 with reference TRBV12-5 and TRBJ2-2 gives the whole variable domain DARVTQTPRHKVTEMGQEVTMRCQPILGHNTVFWYRQTMMQGLELLAYFRNRAPLDDSGMPKDRFSAEMPDATLATLKIQPSEPRDSAVYFCASGLSRGGSLTGELFFGEGSRLTVL.

This clonotype was counted at least ten times. The V and J genes are TRBV7-2 and TRBJ2-7, with D perhaps TRBD2 (6 bases). The germline V gene encodes CDR1 SGHTA and CDR2 FQGNSA. The ends were cut back, 2 bases at V and 3 bases at J, with 11 bases in the middle. The CDR3 contains 14 residues. CDR3 protein: CASSLYGGLYEQYF. The CDR3 nucleotides read TGTGCCAGCAGCTTATACGGGGGACTCTACGAGCAGTACTTC.

This clonotype was counted at least ten times. The chain uses TRBV24-1 and TRBJ2-7, with D perhaps matching TRBD1 (6 bases). Germline assignment: CDR1 KGHDR and CDR2 SFDVKD. Trimming left V 9 bases short and J 1 base short, with 12 bases between. The CDR3 is 13 residues long. For the CDR3, the DNA is TGTGCCACCCCGGGACACCCTTCCTACGAGCAGTACTTC. Translation gives CATPGHPSYEQYF.

This clonotype was counted at least ten times. V is TRBV12-3 or TRBV12-4 and J is TRBJ2-5, with 8 bases that match TRBD2. The V and J ends lost 2 bases and 1 base, in that order; junction bases with no gene match: 6. The CDR3 consists of 16 residues. CDR3 DNA: TGTGCCAGCAGTTTAATCGGCGGGGGGCCCCAAGAGACCCAGTACTTC. Translated: CASSLIGGGPQETQYF.

Details on this clonotype: With a much larger clone just one base away, this may be a read error. This chain links TRBV12-3 or TRBV12-4 with TRBJ1-2; D unresolved. The CDR3 extends over 15 amino acids. CDR3 loop: CVSSPDGDHYYGYTF. The CDR3 DNA follows: TGTGTCAGCAGCCCGGACGGAGACCACTACTATGGCTACACCTTC.

This clonotype was observed at least ten times. This chain joins TRBV7-8 and TRBJ2-7; unclear D gene. CDR3 length equals 16 residues. Per germline, CDR1 SGHVS and CDR2 FQNEAQ. Trimming removed 6 bases at V and 1 base at J, with 19 bases between. The CDR3 sequence: CASSPTAAGKSYEQYF. The CDR3 DNA is TGTGCCAGCAGTCCTACTGCTGCAGGAAAATCCTACGAGCAGTACTTC.

Regarding this clonotype: The junction departs from germline at one end; a sequencing error may be responsible. This chain links TRBV12-3 or TRBV12-4 with TRBJ2-5, with 9 bases that match TRBD2. The CDR3 extends over 14 amino acids. The CDR3, as DNA: TGTGCCAGCAGTCTAGCGGGGCCGCAAGAGACCCAGTACTTC. This translates into CASSLAGPQETQYF.

This clonotype was counted ten times or more. The J gene is TRBJ1-5, the V gene TRBV7-2; tentatively, D is TRBD1 (6 bases). Trimming took 5 bases from V and 4 from J, leaving 15 bases between them. The CDR3 contains 15 residues. The germline V gene has CDR1 SGHTA and CDR2 FQGNSA. Here the CDR3 reads CASSLTGTSNQPQHF. In nucleotides, the CDR3 is TGTGCCAGCAGCCTAACCGGGACATCGAATCAGCCCCAGCATTTT.

CDR3 sequence (DNA): TGTGCCAGCAGTTACGATCGACAGCCTTATGGCTACACCTTC. As protein: CASSYDRQPYGYTF. The J gene is TRBJ1-2, the V gene TRBV6-5, with D tentatively TRBD1 (5 bases). In germline, CDR1 is MNHEY, CDR2 SVGAGI. This CDR3 region has 14 residues. V was clipped by 2 bases and J by 5 bases, with 12 bases between them.

The chain joins TRBV12-3 or TRBV12-4 to TRBJ1-6; D ambiguous. The CDR3 is 13 residues long. Between the trimmed V and J ends, which lost 5 bases and 9 bases, there was a span of 11 bases. Here the CDR3 reads CASSPDNSSPLHF. The CDR3 nucleotides are TGTGCCAGCAGTCCCGATAACAGTTCACCCCTCCACTTT.

The sample holds many counts of this clonotype. The chain links TRBV6-5 to TRBJ1-1; D is unresolved. The CDR3 loop spans 13 amino acids. Germline V lookup: CDR1 MNHEY, CDR2 SVGAGI. Trimming took off 6 bases at V and 1 base at J, with 9 bases between the two ends. This chain's CDR3 is CASRYGRNTEAFF. In DNA, the CDR3 is TGTGCCAGCAGGTACGGGAGGAACACTGAAGCTTTCTTT.

At least ten counts were recorded for this clonotype. This chain uses TRBV20-1 with TRBJ2-7, with TRBD2 as a possible D gene (6 bases). Trimming pared 5 bases from V and 6 bases from J, leaving 14 bases between. Germline loops: CDR1 DFQATT, CDR2 SNEGSKA (reference sequence). This CDR3 spans 12 amino acids. The CDR3 DNA follows: TGCAGTGCTCTTCGCGGGGCGGGCGAGCAGTACTTC. Translating it yields CSALRGAGEQYF.

This clonotype was observed many times. The chain couples TRBV4-1 to TRBJ1-1, with TRBD1 as a possible D gene (6 bases). Trimming stripped 1 base from V and 7 bases from J, with 13 bases between. Per germline, CDR1 MGHRA and CDR2 YSYEKL. The CDR3 has 14 amino acids. The DNA of the CDR3 is TGCGCCAGCAGCCAAGCTCTAGGGGGGATTGAAGCTTTCTTT. It encodes CASSQALGGIEAFF.

This clonotype was picked up many times. The CDR3 nucleotides read TGTGCCAGCAGCCAAGAGGGGGGCAGTGAGGAGACCCAGTACTTC. Its translation: CASSQEGGSEETQYF. The rearrangement uses TRBV3-1 and TRBJ2-5; D tentatively fits TRBD1 or TRBD2 (6 bases each). V was shortened by 0 bases and J by 5 bases, with 13 bases between the two germline ends. Germline V CDR1 and CDR2: LGHDT, YNNKEL (reference sequence). The CDR3 totals 15 residues.